The 11 T cell receptor beta chains reported below all come from one sample, sequenced in a study of blood T cell repertoires in COVID-19 (dated by TCRdb to the early 2020s). Libraries were made using the immunoSEQ multiplex PCR assay. What TCRdb holds here is the immuneACCESS table cut down to in-frame rearrangements. Part of the clones is not present; checked against another copy, under half of the missing clones reflect an unresolved V gene, and the others are unexplained. The sample table holds about 140,000 clones, of which 75% to 90% were seen once. The ten most abundant clones make up about 4.3% of the sample. Material: peripheral blood. The receptors here all came from a woman at least 80 years old with acute or convalescent COVID-19.

The chain carries TRBV7-3 and TRBJ2-3; D perhaps matches TRBD2 (7 bases). Germline-derived CDR1 and CDR2 are SGHTA and FQGTGA. Trimming took 3 bases from V and 5 from J, leaving 21 bases between them. The CDR3 loop spans 17 amino acids. As DNA, the CDR3 is TGTGCCAGCAGCTTCTCCGCGGGGGCGGGTACCGGAGATACGCAGTATTTT. Residues: CASSFSAGAGTGDTQYF.

The CDR3, as DNA: TGTGCCAGCAGCTCGAAACTAGGGAGGAACGAGCAGTACTTC. This encodes CASSSKLGRNEQYF. The rearrangement links TRBV5-4 to TRBJ2-7; D might be TRBD2 (6 bases). Germline CDR1 and CDR2: SGHNT and YYREEE (reference sequence). This CDR3 is 14 amino acids long. The germline V and J ends were trimmed by 3 bases and 5 bases, with 15 bases remaining between them.

The gene calls are TRBV30 and TRBJ2-1, with D possibly TRBD2 on 5 matching bases. This CDR3 is built from 12 residues. Germline CDR1 is GTSNPN and CDR2 is SVGIG (reference sequence). V was trimmed by 1 base and J by 9 bases, leaving 10 bases between them. CDR3 residues: CAWSEPGFEQFF. CDR3 in DNA: TGTGCCTGGAGTGAGCCGGGATTTGAGCAGTTCTTC.

Concerning this clone itself: Additional DNA sequences in this sample encode the identical CDR3. The chain is built from TRBV9 and TRBJ1-6, with a weak D call TRBD1 (6 bases). CDR1 SGDLS and CDR2 YYNGEE come from the germline V gene. V was shortened by 2 bases and J by 6 bases, with 12 bases between the two germline ends. The CDR3 is 15 residues long. As DNA, the CDR3 is TGTGCCAGCAGCGTTACCGGGACACCTAATTCACCCCTCCACTTT. This sequence encodes CASSVTGTPNSPLHF.

The chain uses TRBV11-2 and TRBJ1-2, with TRBD1 matching 8 bases. The CDR3 is 16 amino acids. V gave up 0 bases and J gave up 4 bases; unmatched junction bases: 7. CDR1 and CDR2 (germline): SGHAT, FQNNGV. The CDR3 spells CASSLDSGTGPYGYTF. The DNA of the CDR3 is TGTGCCAGCAGCTTAGATTCCGGGACAGGACCCTATGGCTACACCTTC.

As DNA, the CDR3 is TGTGCCACCAGCAGAGGGCCTTCGGGGGGAAACACCATATATTTT. This gives the protein CATSRGPSGGNTIYF. The rearrangement links TRBV15 to TRBJ1-3; no clear D. The V end was cut by 1 base, the J end by 4 bases, with 11 bases between. Germline V gene sequence: CDR1 LNHNV, CDR2 YYDKDF (reference sequence). The CDR3 runs 15 residues.

The chain joins TRBV3-1 (or the pseudogene TRBV3-2) to TRBJ1-2; the D gene is possibly TRBD1 (6 bases). Per the germline V gene, CDR1 is LGHDT and CDR2 is YNNKEL (reference sequence). This CDR3 region has 15 residues. Trimming removed 4 bases at V and 7 bases at J, with 19 bases between. The CDR3 loop is CASSPLVGGGGGYTF. In DNA form, the CDR3 reads TGTGCCAGCAGCCCCCTTGTCGGGGGGGGCGGTGGCTACACCTTC.

The V and J genes are TRBV18 and TRBJ2-7, with a possible D match to TRBD1 (6 bases). The CDR3 is made up of 18 amino acids. CDR1 KGHSH and CDR2 LQKENI come from the germline V gene. Trimming stripped 0 bases from V and 2 bases from J, with 20 bases between. The CDR3 DNA reads as TGTGCCAGCTCACCACCGATTATGGACAGAAATACCCCCTACGAGCAGTACTTC. It is translated as CASSPPIMDRNTPYEQYF.

V usage is TRBV6-5 and J usage is TRBJ1-2; 8 bases are a match to TRBD1. Unmatched junction bases numbered 12, after V lost 7 bases and J lost 8 bases. The V gene's germline CDR1 is MNHEY and CDR2 SVGAGI. CDR3 length: 14 amino acids. This CDR3 is CASKRDRGSFGYTF. The DNA of the CDR3 is TGTGCCAGCAAGCGCGACAGGGGTTCATTCGGCTACACCTTC.

This rearrangement joins TRBV7-9 to TRBJ1-3, with D perhaps matching TRBD1 (5 bases). Trimming shortened V by 2 bases and J by 8 bases, and 13 bases separated the two germline ends. Per the germline V gene, CDR1 is SEHNR and CDR2 is FQNEAQ (reference sequence). The CDR3 covers 14 residues. In DNA form, the CDR3 reads TGTGCCAGCAGCTTATTTCAGGGATCGGACACCATATATTTT. Translating it yields CASSLFQGSDTIYF.

The rearrangement links TRBV10-3 to TRBJ2-3; D remains unclear. Trimming stripped 6 bases from V and 4 bases from J, with 14 bases between. The CDR3 contains 14 residues. The germline V gene has CDR1 ENHRY and CDR2 SYGVKD. The CDR3, as DNA: TGTGCCATCAGAACTTTTGCGCGCGCAGATACGCAGTATTTT. It translates to CAIRTFARADTQYF.